This TCR beta chain was retrieved from a study of naive and memory T cell subsets. Cells stained for CD3, CD4, CD8, CD45RA, CD27 and viability were sorted into four CD45RA/CD27 subsets. An equimolar mix of two oligonucleotides served as the beta constant-region primer for TRBC1 and TRBC2. The cDNA 3' end received a ligated single-stranded oligonucleotide carrying the SP2 primer and a 12-nucleotide UMI. Nested alpha and beta constant-region primers with the SP2 primer drove four PCR rounds on ligated cDNA. Each CDR3 protein gets one entry after TCRdb re-called the UMI-ligation and nested PCR reads with MiXCR. The table lists approximately 82,000 distinct CDR3 sequences, around 6.5% of them singletons. Trimming took off 5 bases at V and 5 bases at J, with 20 bases between the two ends. Germline V CDR1 and CDR2: LNHDA, SQIVND (reference sequence). The CDR3 extends over 16 amino acids.

The rearrangement uses TRBV19 and TRBJ2-3; D is tentatively TRBD1 or TRBD2 (6 bases each). The receptor was isolated from a human donor in good health. The sequenced material came from central memory CD4+ T cells from blood. CDR3 nucleotides: TGTGCCAGTAGTGGGGCCCGGGGGCTGGGGGGAGATACGCAGTATTTT. Translated: CASSGARGLGGDTQYF.